The 3 T cell receptor beta chains given below trace back to one sample, sequenced in a study of shared clonotypes between healthy human individuals. Data came from immunoSEQ multiplex PCR; TCRdb stores just in-frame clones and leaves some out. The sample has some 1 million clones, 65% to 80% seen once; the top ten hold 1.4%. The sample comprised memory CD4+ T cells sorted from blood. Subset indicated: CD45RA-negative fraction. The receptors were gathered from a man aged 18-30 years in good health.

The chain is built from TRBV19 and TRBJ1-4; 8 bases match TRBD1. The CDR3 runs to 16 residues. Trimming took 8 bases from V and 6 from J; bases not matched to a gene: 14. In germline, CDR1 is LNHDA, CDR2 SQIVND (reference sequence). CDR3 sequence (DNA): TGTGCCAGTCTTCCCTCCCCGGGACAGGAGGATGAAAAACTGTTTTTT. It encodes CASLPSPGQEDEKLFF.

The chain has TRBV5-1 and TRBJ1-6, with TRBD1 matching over 7 bases. CDR1 and CDR2 (germline): SGHRS, YFSETQ. Trimming removed 4 bases from V and 5 bases from J; junction bases left unmatched: 6. The CDR3 sequence is 15 residues long. The CDR3 sequence is CASSLQTGDNSPLHF. The CDR3 nucleotides read TGCGCCAGCAGCCTTCAAACAGGGGATAATTCACCCCTCCACTTT.

The rearrangement joins TRBV5-6 to TRBJ1-1; D is uncertain. The CDR3 has 14 amino acids. With 2 bases removed from V and 8 bases from J, the gap between germline ends came to 16 bases. Germline CDR1 SGHDT, CDR2 YYEEEE. CDR3 DNA sequence: TGTGCCAGCAGCTTTCTCGTTCGGGGAGTGGAAGCTTTCTTT. Residues: CASSFLVRGVEAFF.